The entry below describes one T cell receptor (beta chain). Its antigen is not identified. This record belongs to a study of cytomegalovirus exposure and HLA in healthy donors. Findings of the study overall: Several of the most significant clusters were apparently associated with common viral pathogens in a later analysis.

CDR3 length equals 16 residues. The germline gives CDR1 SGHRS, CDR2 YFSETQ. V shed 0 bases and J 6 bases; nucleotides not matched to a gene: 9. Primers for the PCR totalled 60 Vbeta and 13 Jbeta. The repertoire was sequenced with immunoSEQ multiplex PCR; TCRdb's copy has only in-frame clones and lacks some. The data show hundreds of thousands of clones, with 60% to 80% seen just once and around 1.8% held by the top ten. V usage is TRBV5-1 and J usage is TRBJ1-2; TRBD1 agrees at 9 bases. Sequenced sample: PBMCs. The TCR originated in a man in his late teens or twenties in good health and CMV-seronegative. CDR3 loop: CASSLGYQQGADGYTF. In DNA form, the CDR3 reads TGCGCCAGCAGCTTGGGGTATCAACAGGGGGCGGATGGCTACACCTTC.